Listed below are T cell receptor beta chains from one sample, sequenced in a study of cytomegalovirus exposure and HLA in healthy donors. Method: immunoSEQ multiplex PCR; TCRdb's copy keeps in-frame clones and lacks some. The table shows about 98,000 clones, with over 60% occurring only once. The sequenced sample was PBMCs. The receptors come from a man in his sixties in good health and CMV-seropositive. Both conserved end residues are part of each CDR3. The D gene is left open where the match is weak. Clone size appears in some rows only: once, few, many, or a class for an expanded clone.

NA 15 TRBJ2-4 TRBD2 TRBV9 CASSDGGTSGGLQYF TGTGCCAGCAGCGATGGGGGGACTAGCGGGGGGCTACAGTACTTC
NA 15 TRBJ2-7 NA TRBV10-2 CASSESSLNLYEQYF TGCGCCAGCAGTGAGTCGAGCCTAAACCTCTACGAGCAGTACTTC
NA 15 TRBJ2-4 TRBD2 TRBV19 CASSYSGGQINIQYF TGTGCCAGTAGCTATAGCGGGGGGCAAATTAACATTCAGTACTTC
once 13 TRBJ2-7 NA TRBV4-3 CASSQNRRYEQYF TGCGCCAGCAGCCAAAACAGGCGGTACGAGCAGTACTTC
NA 16 TRBJ1-6 TRBD1 TRBV11-2 CASSLDKGAHNSPLHF TGTGCCAGCAGCTTAGATAAGGGGGCCCATAATTCACCCCTCCACTTT
NA 17 TRBJ1-6 NA TRBV7-2 CASSSSPYREHNSPLHF TGTGCCAGCAGCTCATCTCCGTACAGGGAGCACAATTCACCCCTCCACTTT
few 15 TRBJ2-5 TRBD2 TRBV7-3 CASSPKTSSSETQYF TGTGCCAGCAGCCCGAAGACTAGCTCGAGTGAGACCCAGTACTTC
NA 12 TRBJ1-1 NA TRBV18 CASSRGDTEAFF TGTGCCAGCTCCCGGGGAGACACTGAAGCTTTCTTT
NA 13 TRBJ2-1 TRBD1 TRBV19 CASSIGQGDEQFF TGTGCCAGTAGTATCGGACAGGGGGATGAGCAGTTCTTC
once 14 TRBJ1-2 TRBD1 TRBV30 CAWARQGKHYGYTF TGTGCCTGGGCTCGACAGGGAAAGCACTATGGCTACACCTTC
NA 15 TRBJ2-6 TRBD1 TRBV29-1 CSVGQGGSGANVLTF TGCAGCGTCGGACAGGGGGGCTCTGGGGCCAACGTCCTGACTTTC
NA 12 TRBJ1-5 TRBD1 TRBV6-5 CASRQGDQPQHF TGTGCCAGCCGACAGGGAGACCAGCCCCAGCATTTT
NA 17 TRBJ2-3 TRBD2 TRBV19 CATSVDSGGKPTDTQYF TGTGCCACCTCGGTAGATAGCGGGGGGAAACCCACAGATACGCAGTATTTT
NA 17 TRBJ2-5 TRBD1 TRBV9 CASSVAGGRSLQETQYF TGTGCCAGCAGCGTAGCAGGGGGACGGAGCCTTCAAGAGACCCAGTACTTC
few 12 TRBJ1-1 NA TRBV29-1 CSVAGPSGLAFF TGCAGCGTTGCTGGGCCCTCCGGTCTGGCTTTCTTT
NA 14 TRBJ2-2 NA TRBV5-1 CASSLVQNTGELFF TGCGCCAGCAGCTTGGTTCAGAACACCGGGGAGCTGTTTTTT
NA 15 TRBJ1-6 NA TRBV6-6 CASNHGDTSGSPLHF TGTGCCAGCAATCACGGGGACACCTCAGGGTCACCCCTCCACTTT
few 14 TRBJ2-1 NA TRBV28 CASSRDISSDEQFF TGTGCCAGCAGTCGGGACATTTCTTCGGATGAGCAGTTCTTC
NA 15 TRBJ2-1 TRBD1 TRBV6-1 CASSGPGQDYNEQFF TGTGCCAGCAGTGGCCCGGGACAGGACTACAATGAGCAGTTCTTC
NA 15 TRBJ2-1 TRBD2 TRBV7-2 CASSLTGTRGDEQFF TGTGCCAGCAGCTTGACCGGGACTAGAGGTGATGAGCAGTTCTTC
NA 15 TRBJ2-1 NA TRBV29-1 CSATAGSAEGREQFF TGCAGCGCGACAGCGGGCAGTGCGGAGGGGCGTGAGCAGTTCTTC
NA 17 TRBJ2-3 TRBD2 TRBV7-3 CTSSFSGGATSTDTQYF TGTACCAGCAGCTTTAGCGGGGGGGCCACTAGCACAGATACGCAGTATTTT
NA 13 TRBJ1-1 NA TRBV5-5 CASSLTVNTEAFF TGTGCCAGCAGCTTGACAGTGAACACTGAAGCTTTCTTT
NA 15 TRBJ1-6 TRBD1 TRBV19 CASSPDRALNSPLHF TGTGCCAGTAGTCCGGACAGGGCGTTGAATTCACCCCTCCACTTT
NA 14 TRBJ1-3 NA TRBV30 CAWSVRGSGNTIYF TGTGCCTGGAGTGTACGGGGCTCTGGAAACACCATATATTTT
NA 15 TRBJ1-5 NA TRBV6-6 CASSKTGTSSQPQHF TGTGCCAGCAGTAAAACCGGGACATCGAGTCAGCCCCAGCATTTT
NA 14 TRBJ1-2 NA TRBV30 CAWGREGGYDGYTF TGTGCCTGGGGTCGGGAGGGGGGTTACGATGGCTACACCTTC
NA 12 TRBJ1-1 NA TRBV6-5 CASKTGNTEAFF TGTGCCAGCAAAACAGGGAACACTGAAGCTTTCTTT
NA 16 TRBJ1-6 NA TRBV9 CASSVAGGPHNSPLHF TGTGCCAGCAGCGTTGCGGGAGGCCCCCATAATTCACCCCTCCACTTT
NA 14 TRBJ1-5 TRBD1 TRBV6-5 CATSDRRSNQPQHF TGTGCCACCTCGGACAGGAGGAGCAATCAGCCCCAGCATTTT
NA 13 TRBJ2-3 NA TRBV5-4 CASSLSGTDTQYF TGTGCCAGCAGCTTGAGCGGCACAGATACGCAGTATTTT
NA 15 TRBJ2-3 TRBD2 TRBV11-2 CASSSWTSSTDTQYF TGTGCCAGCAGCTCCTGGACTAGCAGCACAGATACGCAGTATTTT
NA 13 TRBJ2-7 TRBD2 TRBV10-2 CASSDAGDYEQYF TGCGCCAGCAGTGACGCGGGGGACTACGAGCAGTACTTC
NA 15 TRBJ2-1 TRBD2 TRBV27 CASRVSGGAYNEQFF TGTGCCAGCAGGGTTAGCGGGGGGGCCTACAATGAGCAGTTCTTC
NA 15 TRBJ2-1 TRBD1 TRBV11-3 CASSLVGQGYNEQFF TGTGCCAGCAGCTTGGTGGGACAGGGGTACAATGAGCAGTTCTTC
NA 13 TRBJ2-7 TRBD2 TRBV27 CASSPGLAREQYF TGTGCCAGCAGCCCGGGACTAGCTCGCGAGCAGTACTTC
NA 13 TRBJ2-5 NA TRBV11-3 CASSSWTEETQYF TGTGCCAGCAGTTCCTGGACAGAAGAGACCCAGTACTTC
NA 14 TRBJ2-1 TRBD1 TRBV12-5 CASGLVLQGVEQFF TGTGCTAGTGGTTTGGTTCTCCAGGGGGTTGAGCAGTTCTTC
NA 15 TRBJ2-3 TRBD1 TRBV12-5 CASGPDRGWTDTQYF TGTGCTAGTGGGCCGGACAGGGGATGGACAGATACGCAGTATTTT
once 13 TRBJ2-3 TRBD1 TRBV19 CASSTGITDTQYF TGTGCCTCATCGACAGGGATCACAGATACGCAGTATTTT